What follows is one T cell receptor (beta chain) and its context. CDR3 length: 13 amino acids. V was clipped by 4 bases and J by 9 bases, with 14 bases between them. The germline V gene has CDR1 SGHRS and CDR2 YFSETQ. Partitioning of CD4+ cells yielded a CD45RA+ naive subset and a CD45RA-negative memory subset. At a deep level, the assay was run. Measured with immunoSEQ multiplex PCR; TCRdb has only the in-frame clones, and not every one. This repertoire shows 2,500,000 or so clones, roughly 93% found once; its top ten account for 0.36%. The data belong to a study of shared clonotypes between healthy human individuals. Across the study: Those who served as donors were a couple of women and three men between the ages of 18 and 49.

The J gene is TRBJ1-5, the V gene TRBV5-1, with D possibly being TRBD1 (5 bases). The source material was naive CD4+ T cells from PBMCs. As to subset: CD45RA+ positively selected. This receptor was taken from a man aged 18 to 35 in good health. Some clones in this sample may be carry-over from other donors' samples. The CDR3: CASSRGVSGPQHF. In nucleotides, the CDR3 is TGCGCCAGCAGCCGAGGGGTTTCAGGGCCCCAGCATTTT.